The rows below give T cell receptor beta chains drawn from one sample of a study of vaccination effects on CD4 cells after COVID-19. Profiling relied on immunoSEQ multiplex PCR, and the TCRdb table lists in-frame clones only, not all of them. The table lists about 66,000 clones, approximately 79% of them singletons. No antigen has been assigned to these receptors. The source was CD4+ T cells from PBMCs cultured without peptide, collected after COVID-19 vaccination. The receptor source for this set is a human donor who received a COVID-19 vaccine. The CDR3 runs from the conserved cysteine through the conserved F or W. A D gene is named only where the DNA matches it firmly. Rows give clone size only sometimes, using once, few, many, or a class for an expanded clone.

TRBV5-8	TRBJ2-2	-	few	TGTGCCAGCAGCTTGTTCCCATTAGCGTACCGGAACACCGGGGAGCTGTTTTTT	CASSLFPLAYRNTGELFF
TRBV20-1	TRBJ2-5	TRBD2	-	TGCAGTGCTAGTCCCGGGGGGAGTCCCCAAGAGACCCAGTACTTC	CSASPGGSPQETQYF
TRBV19	TRBJ1-2	-	-	TGTGCCAGTAGTATGGACAGATCCTATGGCTACACCTTC	CASSMDRSYGYTF
TRBV19	TRBJ1-1	-	-	TGTGCCAGTAGTATAGGAAGGGGGGGCTTGAACACTGAAGCTTTCTTT	CASSIGRGGLNTEAFF
TRBV25-1	TRBJ2-1	-	-	TGTGCCAGCAGTGCTAGGGGCGCCTACAATGAGCAGTTCTTC	CASSARGAYNEQFF
TRBV29-1	TRBJ1-3	TRBD1	few	TGCAGCGCGGACAGGGAAGGAGGAAACACCATATATTTT	CSADREGGNTIYF
TRBV7-8	TRBJ1-3	-	-	TGTGCCAGCAGCTCGGCAGGGTACAACTCTGGAAACACCATATATTTT	CASSSAGYNSGNTIYF
TRBV5-4	TRBJ1-6	TRBD1	-	TGTGCCAGCAGGACACAGGGGTTTAATTCACCCCTCCACTTT	CASRTQGFNSPLHF
TRBV6-6	TRBJ2-1	-	-	TGTGCCAGCAGTTACTCTGGGTACTCCTACAATGAGCAGTTCTTC	CASSYSGYSYNEQFF
TRBV23-1	TRBJ2-1	-	-	TGCGCCAGCAGTCAATCCCGCTGCAGATACAATGAGCAGTTCTTC	CASSQSRCRYNEQFF
TRBV5-4	TRBJ2-5	-	-	TGTGCCAGCAGCTCGACAGGATCCGAGACCCAGTACTTC	CASSSTGSETQYF
TRBV6-5	TRBJ2-5	-	-	TGTGCCAGCAGTTACTCTCAAAGGGCCCTCCAAGAGACCCAGTACTTC	CASSYSQRALQETQYF
TRBV6-2/TRBV6-3	TRBJ1-1	TRBD1	-	TGTGCCAGCAGCCGCGGACAGGGCACTGAAGCTTTCTTT	CASSRGQGTEAFF
TRBV6-2/TRBV6-3	TRBJ1-1	-	-	TGTGCCAGCAGCTCCGAGACTACTGAAGCTTTCTTT	CASSSETTEAFF
TRBV9	TRBJ1-3	-	-	TGTGCCAGCAGCTCGACAGATTTTGGAGGAAACACCATATATTTT	CASSSTDFGGNTIYF
TRBV10-3	TRBJ2-1	-	-	TGTGCCATCAGTCCTGGGACCAGGAACAATGAGCAGTTCTTC	CAISPGTRNNEQFF
TRBV5-6	TRBJ2-3	-	many	TGTGCCAGCAGCTTATGGCGGGATACGCAGTATTTT	CASSLWRDTQYF
TRBV1	TRBJ1-4	-	once	TGCACCAGCAGCTTTATGGGGTTAGAAAAACTGTTTTTT	CTSSFMGLEKLFF
TRBV11-2	TRBJ1-6	-	-	TGTGCCAGCAGCTTAATCAGGGGTTATTCACCCCTCCACTTT	CASSLIRGYSPLHF
TRBV5-6	TRBJ1-2	-	once	TGTGCCAGCAGCTTGTCTGGGTGGGCTTTTAGCGGCTACACCTTC	CASSLSGWAFSGYTF
TRBV9	TRBJ2-2	TRBD2	-	TGTGCCAGCAGCTATCTGACTAGCGGGGGGGCCGGGGAGCTGTTTTTT	CASSYLTSGGAGELFF
TRBV9	TRBJ2-3	-	-	TGTGCCAGCAGCGCTCTAGATTTGACAGATACGCAGTATTTT	CASSALDLTDTQYF
TRBV19	TRBJ2-5	-	-	TGTGCCAGTAAAACCCAAGAGACCCAGTACTTC	CASKTQETQYF
TRBV24-1	TRBJ1-4	TRBD1	-	TGTGCCACCAGTGAAACACAGGGGGCAGGGCTGGAAAAACTGTTTTTT	CATSETQGAGLEKLFF
TRBV19	TRBJ1-2	TRBD1	-	TGTGCCAGTAGTTCCATCTTTGATCCGGGACAGCACTATGGCTACACCTTC	CASSSIFDPGQHYGYTF
TRBV18	TRBJ2-3	TRBD1	-	TGTGCCAGCTCAAAACAGGGGGATACGCAGTATTTT	CASSKQGDTQYF
TRBV4-1	TRBJ1-5	-	-	TGCGCCAGCAGCCCACGAATCGGAACCACGGCTTTGTCCCAGCATTTT	CASSPRIGTTALSQHF
TRBV6-5	TRBJ1-2	TRBD1	-	TGTGCCAGCGGGACAGGGGGGAACTATGGCTACACCTTC	CASGTGGNYGYTF
TRBV28	TRBJ1-1	-	-	TGTGCCAGCAGTTTTGCCTACAGCTTAATGAACACTGAAGCTTTCTTT	CASSFAYSLMNTEAFF
TRBV6-2/TRBV6-3	TRBJ2-5	TRBD2	-	TGTGCCAGCAGTTACCCGAGGATTAGCGGGGAGACCCAGTACTTC	CASSYPRISGETQYF
TRBV15	TRBJ1-5	-	-	TGTGCCACCAGCAGAGCGGGTTCGAGCAATCAGCCCCAGCATTTT	CATSRAGSSNQPQHF
TRBV4-1	TRBJ2-3	TRBD2	-	TGCGCCAGCAGCCAATTACTAGCGGGGCATACAGATACGCAGTATTTT	CASSQLLAGHTDTQYF
TRBV24-1	TRBJ2-5	-	-	TGTGCCACCAGTATGACCTCCTGGGGAGAGACCCAGTACTTC	CATSMTSWGETQYF
TRBV5-4	TRBJ2-2	-	few	TGTGCCAGCAGCTTGGGGCAGGGCACAAGGGAGCTGTTTTTT	CASSLGQGTRELFF
TRBV15	TRBJ1-5	TRBD1	-	TGTGCCACCCAGGGGGTCTATCAGCCCCAGCATTTT	CATQGVYQPQHF
TRBV24-1	TRBJ2-6	-	-	TGTGCCACAGCGGCCCCTGGGGCCAACGTCCTGACTTTC	CATAAPGANVLTF
TRBV6-5	TRBJ2-2	-	-	TGTGCCAGCAAGAAGAACCGGGACACCACCGGGGAGCTGTTTTTT	CASKKNRDTTGELFF
TRBV29-1	TRBJ1-2	-	-	TGCAGCGTTGAAGAGTGGGGGGTCTATGGCTACACCTTC	CSVEEWGVYGYTF
TRBV6-5	TRBJ1-2	-	-	TGTGCCAGCAGGATAGAGTCGCAGATGGGATATGGCTACACCTTC	CASRIESQMGYGYTF
TRBV7-2	TRBJ2-1	TRBD1	-	TGTGCCAGCAGCCCAGGACAGGGAGTTGGTGAGCAGTTCTTC	CASSPGQGVGEQFF
TRBV5-1	TRBJ2-4	TRBD1	-	TGCGCCAGCAGCTTTAACACAGGGGGCGGGAACATTCAGTACTTC	CASSFNTGGGNIQYF
TRBV28	TRBJ1-2	-	-	TGTGCCAGCAGTTTAAGGGTTTATGGCTACACCTTC	CASSLRVYGYTF
TRBV19	TRBJ1-1	TRBD1	once	TGTGCCAGTAGGGACAGGGGGTGGACTGAAGCTTTCTTT	CASRDRGWTEAFF
TRBV30	TRBJ1-5	-	-	TGTGCCTGGAGTGAACTCAGGGGTGGCCAGCCCCAGCATTTT	CAWSELRGGQPQHF
TRBV5-4	TRBJ2-2	TRBD1	-	TGTGCCAGCAGCCCGGACAGGGGATCGACCGGGGAGCTGTTTTTT	CASSPDRGSTGELFF
TRBV28	TRBJ1-1	-	-	TGTGCCAGCAGTTTGCAGGGGAGGGACACTGAAGCTTTCTTT	CASSLQGRDTEAFF
TRBV5-1	TRBJ1-4	-	few	TGCGCCAGCAGGAACTTCGGAACTAATGAAAAACTGTTTTTT	CASRNFGTNEKLFF
TRBV6-6	TRBJ1-2	TRBD1	-	TGTGCCAGCAGTTCAAATTCCGGGACAGGTTTCGGGGGCTACACCTTC	CASSSNSGTGFGGYTF
TRBV4-3	TRBJ1-2	TRBD1	-	TGCGCCAGCAGCCAACCCGACAGGGCACATGGCTACACCTTC	CASSQPDRAHGYTF
TRBV18	TRBJ1-6	-	-	TGTGCCAGCTCACCTTCGACAGCCAATTCACCCCTCCACTTT	CASSPSTANSPLHF
TRBV5-8	TRBJ2-3	TRBD2	-	TGTGCCAGCAGCTTGGCAAGGACTAGCGGGGGGACAAGTTCAGATACGCAGTATTTT	CASSLARTSGGTSSDTQYF
TRBV19	TRBJ1-2	-	-	TGTGCCAGTACCCCGACAGGACTATGGGGCTACACCTTC	CASTPTGLWGYTF
TRBV2	TRBJ2-6	TRBD1	-	TGTGCCAGCAGCGAACAGGGGTTGGGGGCCAACGTCCTGACTTTC	CASSEQGLGANVLTF
TRBV5-1	TRBJ1-1	-	-	TGCGCCAGCAGCTTGCCAGGGAATACTGAAGCTTTCTTT	CASSLPGNTEAFF
TRBV11-2	TRBJ1-1	TRBD1	-	TGTGCCAGCAGCTTATACACAGGGGGAGTCAACACTGAAGCTTTCTTT	CASSLYTGGVNTEAFF
TRBV3-1/TRBV3-2	TRBJ2-2	TRBD2	few	TGTGCCAGCAGCCAGGGAGCGGGGGGGCACGGCGGGGAGCTGTTTTTT	CASSQGAGGHGGELFF
TRBV5-1	TRBJ2-3	TRBD2	-	TGCGCCAGCAGCCAAGAAGGACTAGCGGGGGCTCCGCAGTATTTT	CASSQEGLAGAPQYF
TRBV3-1/TRBV3-2	TRBJ2-5	TRBD2	-	TGTGCCAGCAGCCGCTCCGGGACTAGTGGGGGGGACTTC	CASSRSGTSGGDF
TRBV27	TRBJ1-6	-	few	TGTGCCAGCAGAAAGACCAGGGACTCCTATAATTCACCCCTCCACTTT	CASRKTRDSYNSPLHF